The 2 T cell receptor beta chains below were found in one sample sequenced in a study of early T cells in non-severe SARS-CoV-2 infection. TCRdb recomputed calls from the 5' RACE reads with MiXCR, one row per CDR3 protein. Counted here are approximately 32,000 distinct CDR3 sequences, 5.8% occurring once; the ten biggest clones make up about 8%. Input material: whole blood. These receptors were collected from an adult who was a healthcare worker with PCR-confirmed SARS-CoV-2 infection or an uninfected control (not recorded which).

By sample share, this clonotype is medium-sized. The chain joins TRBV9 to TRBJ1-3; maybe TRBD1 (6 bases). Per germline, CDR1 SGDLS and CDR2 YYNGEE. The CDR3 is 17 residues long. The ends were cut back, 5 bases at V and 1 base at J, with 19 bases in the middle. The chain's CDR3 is CASSGTLTSPSGNTIYF. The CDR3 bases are TGTGCCAGCAGTGGGACACTAACATCCCCATCTGGAAACACCATATATTTT.

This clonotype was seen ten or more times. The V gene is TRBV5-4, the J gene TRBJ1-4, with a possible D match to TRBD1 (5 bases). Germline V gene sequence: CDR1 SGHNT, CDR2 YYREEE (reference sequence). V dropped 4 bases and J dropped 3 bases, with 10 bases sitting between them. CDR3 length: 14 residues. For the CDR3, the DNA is TGTGCCAGCAGCCAGGGAGTAGCTAATGAAAAACTGTTTTTT. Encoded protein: CASSQGVANEKLFF. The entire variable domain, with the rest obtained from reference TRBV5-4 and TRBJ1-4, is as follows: ETGVTQSPTHLIKTRGQQVTLRCSSQSGHNTVSWYQQALGQGPQFIFQYYREEENGRGNFPPRFSGLQFPNYSSELNVNALELDDSALYLCASSQGVANEKLFFGSGTQLSVL.